One and the same sample provided the 14 T cell receptor beta chains below, sequenced in a study of early T cells in non-severe SARS-CoV-2 infection. MiXCR, applied by TCRdb to the 5' RACE reads, yields one record per CDR3 protein. Of about 50,000 distinct CDR3 sequences listed, approximately 8.5% are singletons. The sample taken for sequencing was whole blood. Every receptor here comes from an adult who was a healthcare worker with PCR-confirmed SARS-CoV-2 infection or an uninfected control (not recorded which).

In this sample, this clonotype turned up a few times. V and J are TRBV7-9 and TRBJ2-7; TRBD1 might be the D (6 bases). V was cut by 4 bases and J by 4 bases, with 17 bases left in between. This CDR3 region has 15 residues. Germline V lookup: CDR1 SEHNR, CDR2 FQNEAQ (reference sequence). The CDR3 DNA is TGTGCCAGCAGCTCTCTGGGGGCGACGGCGTACGAGCAGTACTTC. It translates to CASSSLGATAYEQYF.

The sample holds many counts of this clonotype. The V call is TRBV15, the J call TRBJ2-2; D is uncertain. Germline CDR1 and CDR2: LNHNV and YYDKDF (reference sequence). V was cut by 2 bases and J by 4 bases, with 5 bases left in between. The CDR3 totals 13 residues. In DNA, the CDR3 is TGTGCCACCAGCAGACTGGGCACCGGGGAGCTGTTTTTT. Encoded protein: CATSRLGTGELFF.

This chain uses TRBV5-4 with TRBJ2-5, with 8 bases matching TRBD2. The CDR3 has 12 amino acids. Trimming took 4 bases from V and 5 from J; bases not matched to a gene: 1. Germline V gives CDR1 SGHNT, CDR2 YYREEE (reference sequence). For the CDR3, the DNA is TGTGCCAGCAGCCCGGGGGGGGAGACCCAGTACTTC. It translates to CASSPGGETQYF.

J is TRBJ1-3 and V is TRBV28; TRBD1 agrees at 7 bases. V dropped 3 bases and J dropped 2; count of bases not matched to a gene: 1. The germline gives CDR1 MDHEN, CDR2 SYDVKM. CDR3 length equals 14 residues. CDR3 protein: CASSFDRAGNTIYF. The CDR3 DNA reads TGTGCCAGCAGTTTCGACAGGGCTGGAAACACCATATATTTT.

J is TRBJ2-7 and V is TRBV28; D is undetermined. Trimming took off 4 bases at V and 8 bases at J, with 12 bases between the two ends. In germline, CDR1 is MDHEN, CDR2 SYDVKM. This CDR3 is 12 amino acids long. CDR3 region: CASSSRTTKQYF. The CDR3 DNA reads TGTGCCAGCAGTTCACGGACGACCAAGCAGTACTTC. Full variable domain (rest looked up from reference TRBV28 and TRBJ2-7): DVKVTQSSRYLVKRTGEKVFLECVQDMDHENMFWYRQDPGLGLRLIYFSYDVKMKEKGDIPEGYSVSREKKERFSLILESASTNQTSMYLCASSSRTTKQYFGPGTRLTVT.

This clonotype was seen at least ten times. The CDR3 DNA is TGTGCCAGCAGTTTGTTCCTCGGGGCCACAGATACGCAGTATTTT. This codes for CASSLFLGATDTQYF. V is TRBV12-3 or TRBV12-4 and J is TRBJ2-3; D may match TRBD1 or TRBD2 (5 bases each). Trimming took off 3 bases at V and 2 bases at J, with 12 bases between the two ends. The CDR3 runs to 15 residues.

The chain is built from TRBV7-3 and TRBJ2-5; D gene unclear. The CDR3 spans 14 residues. Germline V gene lookup returns CDR1 SGHTA and CDR2 FQGTGA. V lost 5 bases and J lost 5, with 15 bases in between. The CDR3 spells CASSPNSRVETQYF. CDR3 nucleotide sequence: TGTGCCAGCAGCCCAAACTCTAGGGTGGAGACCCAGTACTTC.

The V gene is TRBV14, the J gene TRBJ1-1; D ambiguous. Trimming removed 3 bases from V and 7 bases from J, with 6 bases in between. This CDR3 comprises 11 residues. Germline CDR1 SGHDN, CDR2 FVKESK. The CDR3 sequence: CASSQGIEAFF. The CDR3 DNA follows: TGTGCCAGCAGCCAGGGGATTGAAGCTTTCTTT.

The genes are TRBV28 and TRBJ1-5; TRBD1 might be the D (5 bases). Germline V gene sequence: CDR1 MDHEN, CDR2 SYDVKM. This CDR3 comprises 12 residues. V lost 10 bases and J lost 8, with 15 bases in between. The CDR3 region is CATREGYEPQHF. The CDR3 DNA is TGTGCCACCCGTGAGGGGTATGAGCCCCAGCATTTT.

To note about this clonotype: The final CDR3 position lacks the conserved phenylalanine or tryptophan, pointing to a likely read error. J is TRBJ2-2 and V is TRBV10-3; 7 bases match TRBD2. Germline V CDR1 and CDR2: ENHRY, SYGVKD. V dropped 0 bases and J dropped 2; count of bases not matched to a gene: 3. This CDR3 region has 16 residues. In DNA form, the CDR3 reads TGTGCCATCAGTGAGTCCGGACTAGTTAACACCGGGGAGCTGTTTTCT. Amino acid sequence: CAISESGLVNTGELFS.

This clonotype was seen many times. The gene calls are TRBV28 and TRBJ2-1, with D perhaps matching TRBD2 (5 bases). The V end was cut by 10 bases, the J end by 1 base, with 8 bases between. Looked up from germline, CDR1 is MDHEN and CDR2 is SYDVKM. The CDR3 totals 12 residues. The CDR3 coding sequence is TGTGCCACCGGACTTTCCTACAATGAGCAGTTCTTC. Amino acids: CATGLSYNEQFF.

This clonotype has just a few counts. V is TRBV28 and J is TRBJ1-6; D gene unclear. Trimming left V 3 bases short and J 14 bases short, with 11 bases between. Germline V gene lookup returns CDR1 MDHEN and CDR2 SYDVKM. The CDR3 runs to 12 residues. The CDR3 DNA is TGTGCCAGCAGTTTGGACCCTTGGGCCCTCCACTTT. It encodes CASSLDPWALHF.

The count of this clonotype is one. The J gene is TRBJ2-5, the V gene TRBV2, with D maybe TRBD1 (6 bases). Trimming removed 5 bases at V and 7 bases at J, with 20 bases between. The CDR3 runs to 15 residues. Per germline, CDR1 SNHLY and CDR2 FYNNEI. The CDR3 loop is CASSNDRDIKGTQYF. CDR3 nucleotides: TGTGCCAGCAGTAATGACCGGGACATCAAAGGGACCCAGTACTTC.

In its sample, this clonotype was seen many times. The chain has TRBV20-1 and TRBJ2-1; no definite D call. The CDR3 runs 11 residues. The V end lost 5 bases, the J end lost 6 bases, and 8 bases lay between the germline ends. CDR1 is DFQATT and CDR2 is SNEGSKA in the germline V gene (reference sequence). In DNA form, the CDR3 reads TGCAGTGCTTCCACTGCCAATGAGCAGTTCTTC. This gives the protein CSASTANEQFF.